These 24 T cell receptor beta chains were sequenced from one sample in a study of shared clonotypes between healthy human individuals (dated by TCRdb to about 2020). The library was obtained by the immunoSEQ multiplex PCR assay. TCRdb's version of the immuneACCESS table is confined to in-frame rearrangements and falls short of the full clone set. An unresolved V gene accounts for under half of the shortfall where checked; the remainder is of unknown origin. The sample has over a million clones on record, less than 99% of them singletons. The ten largest make up 0.36% of the sample. Sequencing was performed on naive CD4+ T cells sorted from blood. What the cell subset or site label conveys for this sample: CD45RA+ positively selected. The receptors shown here come from a man younger than 45 in good health.

The J gene is TRBJ2-1, the V gene TRBV28, with TRBD2 as a possible D gene (5 bases). V lost 3 bases and J 9 bases, leaving 15 bases between the germline ends. CDR1 is MDHEN and CDR2 is SYDVKM in the germline V gene. The CDR3 is 14 amino acids. The CDR3 region has the DNA TGTGCCAGCAGTTTTACGGGGATCCTCAGTGAGCAGTTCTTC. Its protein product is CASSFTGILSEQFF.

V is TRBV9 and J is TRBJ1-2; D may be TRBD1 (6 bases). The ends were cut back, 1 base at V and 6 bases at J, with 19 bases in the middle. Looked up from germline, CDR1 is SGDLS and CDR2 is YYNGEE. The CDR3 totals 16 residues. The CDR3 sequence is CASSVLLGHSSNGYTF. The DNA for the CDR3 is TGTGCCAGCAGCGTATTACTGGGACATTCCTCTAATGGCTACACCTTC.

This chain joins TRBV2 and TRBJ2-3, with TRBD2 matching 11 bases. Germline V gene lookup returns CDR1 SNHLY and CDR2 FYNNEI. The CDR3 extends over 16 amino acids. J was trimmed by 1 base and V by 6 bases; bases with no gene match: 6. The CDR3 protein is CASRIAGGHGTDTQYF. In DNA, the CDR3 is TGTGCCAGCAGAATAGCGGGAGGGCACGGCACAGATACGCAGTATTTT.

The chain combines TRBV5-8 with TRBJ2-1; D is tentatively TRBD1 or TRBD2 (5 bases each). CDR1 is SGHTS, CDR2 YDEGEE, per germline. Trimming shortened V by 4 bases and J by 10 bases, and 18 bases separated the two germline ends. CDR3 length: 14 residues. CDR3 residues: CASSKGRGVREQFF. The CDR3 nucleotides read TGTGCCAGCAGCAAAGGAAGGGGAGTACGCGAGCAGTTCTTC.

The chain couples TRBV11-2 to TRBJ2-1; D possibly corresponds to TRBD2 (6 bases). The CDR3 covers 18 residues. V was pared by 4 bases and J by 4 bases, with 23 bases between. Germline CDR1 is SGHAT and CDR2 is FQNNGV. The CDR3 is CASSSIRRDQPRYNEQFF. In DNA, the CDR3 is TGTGCCAGCAGCTCCATCAGGCGGGACCAGCCCCGATACAATGAGCAGTTCTTC.

The rearrangement uses TRBV9 and TRBJ2-3; TRBD2 matches 10 bases. J was trimmed by 5 bases and V by 1 base; bases with no gene match: 7. The CDR3 runs to 16 residues. Germline loops: CDR1 SGDLS, CDR2 YYNGEE. CDR3 DNA: TGTGCCAGCAGCGTATCTAGCGGGAGAGACTTAGATACGCAGTATTTT. Its protein product is CASSVSSGRDLDTQYF.

Notes on this clone: Within the sample, other DNA sequences also encode this same CDR3. The chain's CDR3 is CSAASYEQYF. The CDR3 nucleotides are TGCAGTGCCGCTTCCTACGAGCAGTACTTC. The chain couples TRBV20-1 to TRBJ2-7; D uncertain. Germline V gene sequence: CDR1 DFQATT, CDR2 SNEGSKA (reference sequence). The CDR3 sequence is 10 residues long. V dropped 6 bases and J dropped 1 base, with 4 bases sitting between them.

The chain has TRBV15 and TRBJ2-1, with 12 bases lining up with TRBD2. The CDR3 is 16 amino acids. The V segment lost 0 bases and the J segment 12 bases; nucleotides outside the gene matches: 9. Per germline, CDR1 LNHNV and CDR2 YYDKDF (reference sequence). CDR3 sequence (DNA): TGTGCCACCAGCAGAGATCGCGGGACTAGCGGGTACGGGCAGTTCTTC. Amino acid sequence: CATSRDRGTSGYGQFF.

This chain links TRBV28 with TRBJ2-7; a possible D gene is TRBD2 (6 bases). Germline CDR1 and CDR2: MDHEN and SYDVKM. The CDR3 has 16 residues. Trimming took 6 bases from V and 6 from J, leaving 24 bases between them. CDR3 region: CASRGRGGRRDGEQYF. CDR3 in DNA: TGTGCCAGCAGGGGCCGGGGAGGCAGGCGAGACGGCGAGCAGTACTTC. The entire variable domain, with the rest obtained from reference TRBV28 and TRBJ2-7, is as follows: DVKVTQSSRYLVKRTGEKVFLECVQDMDHENMFWYRQDPGLGLRLIYFSYDVKMKEKGDIPEGYSVSREKKERFSLILESASTNQTSMYLCASRGRGGRRDGEQYFGPGTRLTVT.

This rearrangement joins TRBV7-9 to TRBJ2-5; 12 bases align to TRBD2. Germline V gives CDR1 SEHNR, CDR2 FQNEAQ (reference sequence). The CDR3 totals 16 residues. V was pared by 5 bases and J by 5 bases, with 9 bases of the junction left unmatched. CDR3: CASSGRLAGAGETQYF. For the CDR3, the DNA is TGTGCCAGCAGCGGAAGACTAGCGGGAGCTGGTGAGACCCAGTACTTC.

The chain uses TRBV20-1 and TRBJ2-5; no clear D. Germline lookup yields CDR1 DFQATT and CDR2 SNEGSKA (reference sequence). Trimming cost V 4 bases and J 5 bases, with 8 bases left between them. The CDR3 is 11 residues long. Written as DNA, the CDR3 is TGCAGTGCTATCTTAACCGAGACCCAGTACTTC. Translation: CSAILTETQYF.

J is TRBJ2-1 and V is TRBV30, with 10 bases fitting TRBD2. V trimming: 6 bases; J trimming: 12 bases; junction bases outside the gene matches: 11. Germline V CDR1 and CDR2: GTSNPN, SVGIG (reference sequence). The CDR3 length is 13 residues. The CDR3 sequence: CACGLAARMGQFF. CDR3 in DNA: TGTGCCTGCGGACTAGCGGCAAGAATGGGGCAGTTCTTC.

The rearrangement links TRBV2 to TRBJ2-3; D unresolved. The germline CDR1 and CDR2 sequences are SNHLY and FYNNEI. The CDR3 extends over 14 amino acids. Trimming took 8 bases from V and 0 from J, leaving 12 bases between them. The CDR3 region has the DNA TGTGCCAGCCTTGGACGCCTTAGCACAGATACGCAGTATTTT. It codes for CASLGRLSTDTQYF.

Here the CDR3 DNA reads TGCGCCAGCAGCCCGCTTGGGAACAATGAGCAGTTCTTC. Translation: CASSPLGNNEQFF. The genes are TRBV5-1 and TRBJ2-1; D not certain. The V and J ends lost 4 bases and 5 bases respectively, with 10 bases between them. CDR1 and CDR2 from the germline V gene are SGHRS and YFSETQ. CDR3 size: 13 residues.

This clone is a singleton in its sample. The chain employs TRBV20-1 and TRBJ2-3; D gene uncertain. The CDR3 loop spans 11 amino acids. The germline CDR1 and CDR2 sequences are DFQATT and SNEGSKA (reference sequence). The CDR3 loop is CSPRMADTQYF. CDR3 DNA: TGCAGCCCGAGGATGGCAGATACGCAGTATTTT.

The CDR3 DNA reads TGCAGCGTTGAAGAATATCCGGGAGTGGAGACCCAGTACTTC. Its translation: CSVEEYPGVETQYF. This chain connects TRBV29-1 to TRBJ2-5; maybe TRBD2 (6 bases). Trimming left V 0 bases short and J 5 bases short, with 13 bases between. The CDR3 totals 14 residues. Germline V gene lookup returns CDR1 SQVTM and CDR2 ANQGSEA.

The CDR3 here is CASSPGGSGRTQETQYF. The CDR3 DNA reads TGTGCCAGCAGCCCAGGCGGTAGCGGGAGGACCCAAGAGACCCAGTACTTC. J is TRBJ2-5 and V is TRBV11-1; TRBD2 matches 10 bases. J gave up 1 base and V 5 bases, and 10 bases lay outside the gene matches. CDR3 length: 17 residues. From germline, CDR1 is SGHAT and CDR2 FQDESV (reference sequence).

This clone has only one observation. The CDR3 protein is CASSLPLDGDTEAFF. The CDR3 nucleotides are TGTGCCAGCAGCTTACCGCTTGATGGAGACACTGAAGCTTTCTTT. This chain uses TRBV7-9 with TRBJ1-1; D gene ambiguous. The CDR3 has 15 amino acids. V was cut by 2 bases and J by 3 bases, with 13 bases left in between. Germline CDR1 reads SEHNR; CDR2 reads FQNEAQ (reference sequence).

The rearrangement links TRBV9 to TRBJ2-1; 13 positions match TRBD2. Looked up from germline, CDR1 is SGDLS and CDR2 is YYNGEE. V shed 0 bases and J 7 bases; nucleotides not matched to a gene: 10. The CDR3 has 18 residues. The CDR3 region has the DNA TGTGCCAGCAGCGTAGGGGTATGGACTAGCGGGAGTGTTAATGAGCAGTTCTTC. This encodes CASSVGVWTSGSVNEQFF.

The CDR3 loop reads CASSPDRASDEQYF. CDR3 nucleotide sequence: TGTGCCAGCAGCCCCGACAGGGCTAGCGACGAGCAGTACTTC. The chain is built from TRBV7-3 and TRBJ2-7, with a possible D match to TRBD1 (7 bases). Trimming removed 5 bases at V and 5 bases at J, with 16 bases between. There are 14 residues in the CDR3. Germline assignment: CDR1 SGHTA and CDR2 FQGTGA.

In regard to this clone: The sample carries other DNA sequences with the same CDR3. J is TRBJ1-1 and V is TRBV6-1, with D maybe TRBD1 (5 bases). Trimming cost V 1 base and J 5 bases, with 8 bases left between them. CDR3 length equals 13 residues. The germline V gene has CDR1 MNHNS and CDR2 SASEGT. In DNA, the CDR3 is TGTGCCAGCAGTGAAGGGAGGGGTACTGAAGCTTTCTTT. Encoded protein: CASSEGRGTEAFF.

This rearrangement joins TRBV6-5 to TRBJ2-7, with D unclear. CDR1 and CDR2 from the germline V gene are MNHEY and SVGAGI. This CDR3 spans 12 amino acids. Trimming pared 4 bases from V and 2 bases from J, leaving 6 bases between. DNA for the CDR3: TGTGCCAGCAGTTCCCAGCCCTACGAGCAGTACTTC. As protein: CASSSQPYEQYF.

V and J are TRBV6-6 and TRBJ1-4; 7 positions agree with TRBD1. Trimming took 7 bases from V and 8 from J; bases not matched to a gene: 10. Germline loops: CDR1 MNHNY, CDR2 SVGAGI (reference sequence). This CDR3 is 14 amino acids long. CDR3 protein: CASKTGQAAEKLFF. The CDR3 DNA is TGTGCCAGCAAAACCGGACAGGCCGCGGAAAAACTGTTTTTT.

The V and J genes are TRBV5-1 and TRBJ2-4; D is uncertain. Trimming cost V 4 bases and J 2 bases, with 13 bases left between them. CDR1 is SGHRS, CDR2 YFSETQ, per germline. This CDR3 has 15 residues. The CDR3 DNA sequence: TGCGCCAGCAGCCCGTCCAACCCTTCCAAAAACATTCAGTACTTC. It is translated as CASSPSNPSKNIQYF.